This TCR beta chain stems from a study of blood T cell repertoires in COVID-19. Whole-study context: There were acute and convalescent COVID-19 samples, and they came from the United States, Italy and Spain.

Clones were sequenced by immunoSEQ multiplex PCR, and TCRdb holds only the in-frame ones, with some missing. The sample contains 130,000 or so clones, 70% to 90% of which appear only once. CDR3 size: 14 residues. V was clipped by 4 bases and J by 0 bases, with 8 bases between them. The V gene's germline CDR1 is SGHTS and CDR2 YDEGEE. The rearrangement links TRBV5-8 to TRBJ1-5; D gene ambiguous. The source of this sequence is a woman aged 55-70 years with acute or convalescent COVID-19. Material: peripheral blood. CDR3 residues: CASSPRGSNQPQHF. In DNA, the CDR3 is TGTGCCAGCAGCCCTCGGGGTAGCAATCAGCCCCAGCATTTT.